This T cell receptor beta chain is from a study of OX40 agonist ivuxolimab in advanced cancers. Whole-study context: Each patient was given ivuxolimab into a vein every 2 weeks, at 0.01 to 10 mg/kg. Study outcomes and limitations: CD4+ and CD8+ blood T cells expanded clonally by week 6 at 0.1 to 3.0 mg/kg.

Assay used: immunoSEQ multiplex PCR; TCRdb lists only in-frame clones, some missing. The sample records 90,000 to 100,000 clones, about nine tenths being singletons. If patients had autoimmune disease history or systemic immunosuppression, they were excluded. Worth noting for this clone: The antigen remains unidentified. An end of the junction differs from the germline gene, which may be a read error. The same CDR3 also results from other DNA sequences found in this sample.

Source: CD4+ or CD8+ T cells sorted from blood, taken in a trial of the OX40 agonist ivuxolimab. The sequence came from an adult with an advanced solid tumor such as melanoma, head and neck, liver or kidney cancer.

CDR3 DNA sequence: TGCGCCAGCAGCTTGGCCACCACCCGTAACTACGGCTACACCTTC. It specifies CASSLATTRNYGYTF. This chain uses TRBV5-1 with TRBJ1-2, with D unclear. This CDR3 comprises 15 residues. Germline CDR1 is SGHRS and CDR2 is YFSETQ.